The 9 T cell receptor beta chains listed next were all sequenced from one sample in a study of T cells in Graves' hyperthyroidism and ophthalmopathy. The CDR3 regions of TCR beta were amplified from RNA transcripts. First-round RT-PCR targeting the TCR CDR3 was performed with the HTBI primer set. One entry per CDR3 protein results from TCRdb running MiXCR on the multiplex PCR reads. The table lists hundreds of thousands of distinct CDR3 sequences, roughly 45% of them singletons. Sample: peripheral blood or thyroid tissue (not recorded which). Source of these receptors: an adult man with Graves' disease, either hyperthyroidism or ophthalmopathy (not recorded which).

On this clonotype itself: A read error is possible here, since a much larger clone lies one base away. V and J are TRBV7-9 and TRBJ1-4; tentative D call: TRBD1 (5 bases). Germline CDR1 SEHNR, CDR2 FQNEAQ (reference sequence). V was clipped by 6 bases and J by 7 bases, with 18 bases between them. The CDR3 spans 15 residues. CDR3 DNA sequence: TGTGCCAGCAGTCGTCCCTCTCAGGGAGGTGAAAAACTGTTTTTT. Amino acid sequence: CASSRPSQGGEKLFF.

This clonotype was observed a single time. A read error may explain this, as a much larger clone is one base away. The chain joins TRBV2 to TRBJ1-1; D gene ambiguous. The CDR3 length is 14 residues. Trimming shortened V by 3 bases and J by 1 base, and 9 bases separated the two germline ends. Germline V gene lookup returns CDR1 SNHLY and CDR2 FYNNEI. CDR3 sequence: CASSDMNGNTEAFF. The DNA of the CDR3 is TGTGCCAGCAGTGACATGAATGGGAACACTGAAGCTTTCTTT.

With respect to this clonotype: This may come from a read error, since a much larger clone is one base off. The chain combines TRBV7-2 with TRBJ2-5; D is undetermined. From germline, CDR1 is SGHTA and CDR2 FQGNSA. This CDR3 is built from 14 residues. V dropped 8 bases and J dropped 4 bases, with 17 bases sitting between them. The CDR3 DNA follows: TGTGCCAGCGGCAACGACCATAACGGAGAGACCCAGTACTTC. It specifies CASGNDHNGETQYF.

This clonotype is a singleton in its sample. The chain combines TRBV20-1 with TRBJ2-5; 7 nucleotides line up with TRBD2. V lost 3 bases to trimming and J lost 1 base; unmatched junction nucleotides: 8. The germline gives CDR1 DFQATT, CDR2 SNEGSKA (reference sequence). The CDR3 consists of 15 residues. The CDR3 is CSASLTGGLQETQYF. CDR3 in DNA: TGCAGTGCTAGTCTAACGGGGGGACTCCAAGAGACCCAGTACTTC.

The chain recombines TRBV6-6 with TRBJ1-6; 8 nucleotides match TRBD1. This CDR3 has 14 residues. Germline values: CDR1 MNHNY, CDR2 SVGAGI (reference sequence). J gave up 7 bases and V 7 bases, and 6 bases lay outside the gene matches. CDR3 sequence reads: CASIRQGLNSPLHF. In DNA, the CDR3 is TGTGCCAGCATTCGACAGGGGCTAAATTCACCCCTCCACTTT.

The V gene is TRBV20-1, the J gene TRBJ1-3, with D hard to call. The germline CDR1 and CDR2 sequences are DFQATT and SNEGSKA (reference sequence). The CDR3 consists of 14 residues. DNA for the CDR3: TGCAGCCAGGTCACCCGGTCGGCTGGAAACACCATATATTTT. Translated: CSQVTRSAGNTIYF.

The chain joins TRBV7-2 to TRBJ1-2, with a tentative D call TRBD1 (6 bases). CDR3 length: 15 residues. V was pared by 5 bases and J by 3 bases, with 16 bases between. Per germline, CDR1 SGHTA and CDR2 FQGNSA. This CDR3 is CASSRGVGGDYGYTF. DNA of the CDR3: TGTGCCAGCAGCCGAGGGGTCGGGGGCGACTATGGCTACACCTTC.

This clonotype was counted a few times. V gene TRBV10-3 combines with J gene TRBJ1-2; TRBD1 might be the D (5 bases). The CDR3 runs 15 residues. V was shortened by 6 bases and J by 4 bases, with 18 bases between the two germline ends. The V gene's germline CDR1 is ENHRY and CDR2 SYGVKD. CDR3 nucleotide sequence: TGTGCCATCAGAGCTACGGGGGAAAAGGTCTATGGCTACACCTTC. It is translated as CAIRATGEKVYGYTF.

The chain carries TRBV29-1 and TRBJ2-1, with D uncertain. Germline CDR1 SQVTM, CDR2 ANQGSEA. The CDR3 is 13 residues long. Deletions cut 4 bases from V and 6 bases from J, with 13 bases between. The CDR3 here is CSVVGAPGNEQFF. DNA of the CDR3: TGCAGCGTTGTTGGAGCACCGGGCAATGAGCAGTTCTTC.